This T cell receptor (beta chain) was sequenced for a study of cytomegalovirus exposure and HLA in healthy donors (TCRdb year 2017). The study in broad terms: A later analysis indicated that the 120 validation repertoires were generated on the platform also employed for the 700 or so repertoires of the first cohort. Along with the roughly 700-subject first cohort, a separate validation cohort of over a hundred different subjects was used. The study aimed to test whether cataloging public T cell receptors could reveal signatures of past pathogen exposure. High-throughput TCR immunosequencing, statistical association of individual TCRs with disease status, and machine learning were combined to predict cytomegalovirus infection status. What the work shows at the level of the full study, not this receptor alone: Three of the identified cytomegalovirus-associated TCR beta chains were confirmed in vitro to be specific for cytomegalovirus antigens. In the study, about 150 TCR beta chains were listed as associated with cytomegalovirus. The authors suggested that the approach could potentially be extended to other disease states and immunological phenotypes. A later analysis found that TCRs clustered in the first cohort also tended to co-occur in the roughly 110 validation repertoires, with 94% of cluster scores above 0. Most TCR sequences were observed very rarely across donors, whereas some public TCRs were present in many individuals. All 120 or so repertoires were used to score co-occurrence in the validation cohort in a later analysis, because that analysis had no HLA typing for the cohort. Cytomegalovirus status was reported to be diagnosed by the classifier with high specificity and sensitivity in both the original and validation cohorts.

CDR1 and CDR2 are read off the germline V gene as SNHLY and FYNNEI. V has 3 bases trimmed and J has 4 bases trimmed; junction bases matching no gene number 5. CDR3 length: 16 amino acids, cysteine to phenylalanine. Only the CDR3 region is kept as DNA, spanning 48 bases read in frame from base 1. The donors belonged to the validation cohort of over a hundred subjects, which was separate from the approximately 680-subject first cohort. As concerns this clone: Its antigen is currently not known. Base qualities are not provided; no much larger clone lies one nucleotide away.

Libraries were constructed by the immunoSEQ multiplex PCR assay. In the original analysis: A statistical classification framework was built for diagnosing cytomegalovirus status from the catalog of TCR beta chain sequences. Here the immuneACCESS table is served through TCRdb, limited to in-frame sequences with V and J called. Missing clones are a known gap in these copies; in checked studies unresolved V genes cover under half, and the rest lacks a known reason. Clone size and V and J calls were adopted from that table, with D and trimming inferred from the DNA. Present in this sample are some 240,000 clones, approximately 87% of which were seen just once. The ten top clones hold 4.5% to 7% of the sample.

The source material was PBMCs. This chain is built from TRBV2 and TRBJ2-5, and TRBD2 aligns with 13 junction nucleotides. The receptor was derived from a woman under 30 in good health and CMV-seronegative. The sequenced DNA is TGTGCCAGCAGTGAGACTAGCGGGAGGATCGTAGAGACCCAGTACTTC. This gives the protein CASSETSGRIVETQYF.